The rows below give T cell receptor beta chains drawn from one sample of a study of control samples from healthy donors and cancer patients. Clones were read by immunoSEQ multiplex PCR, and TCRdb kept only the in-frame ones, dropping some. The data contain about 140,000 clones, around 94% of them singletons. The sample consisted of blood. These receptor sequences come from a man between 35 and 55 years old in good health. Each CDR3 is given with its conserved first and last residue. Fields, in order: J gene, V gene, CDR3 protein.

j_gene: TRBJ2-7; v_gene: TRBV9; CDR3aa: CASGTGTGVYEQYF
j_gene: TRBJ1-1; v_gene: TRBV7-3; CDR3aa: CASSLSGTGVGAFF
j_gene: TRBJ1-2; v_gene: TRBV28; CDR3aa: CASSPIQGNYGYAF
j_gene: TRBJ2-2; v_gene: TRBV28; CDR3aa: CASSFGGSANTGELFF
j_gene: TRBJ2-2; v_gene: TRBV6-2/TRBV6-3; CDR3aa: CASSIGTVENTGELFF
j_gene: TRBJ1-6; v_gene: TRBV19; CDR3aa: CASSKGGTSPLHF
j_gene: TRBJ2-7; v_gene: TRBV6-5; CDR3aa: CASSYSGQGLDEQYF
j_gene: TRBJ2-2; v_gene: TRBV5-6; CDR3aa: CASSWGQANTGELFF
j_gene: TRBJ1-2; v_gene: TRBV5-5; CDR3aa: CASSPGTGHYGYTF
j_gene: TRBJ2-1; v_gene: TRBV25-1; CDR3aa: CASSDPTGSAYNEQFF
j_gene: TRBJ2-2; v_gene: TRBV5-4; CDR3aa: CASSHGGQTNTGELFF
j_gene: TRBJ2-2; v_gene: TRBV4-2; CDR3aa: CASSQGGSESGVGELFF
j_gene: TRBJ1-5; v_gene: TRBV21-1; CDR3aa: CASSTGGNQPQHF
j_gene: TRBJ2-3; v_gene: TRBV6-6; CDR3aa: CASSHPGEPDTQYF
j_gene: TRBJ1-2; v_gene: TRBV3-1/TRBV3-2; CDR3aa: CASSQTTEAYGYTF
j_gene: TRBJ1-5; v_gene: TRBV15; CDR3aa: CATSRGGSAGPQHF
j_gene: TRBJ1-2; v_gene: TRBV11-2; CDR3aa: CASSLVFRAGDYGYTF
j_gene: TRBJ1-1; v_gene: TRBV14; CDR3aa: CASSQDSFRGDEAFF